The rows below give T cell receptor beta chains drawn from one sample of a study of neoadjuvant anti-PD-1 for oral cavity cancer. Sequenced by immunoSEQ multiplex PCR; TCRdb stores in-frame clones only, minus some. This sample has about 14,000 clones, with 60% to 75% found just once. The sample in question was PBMCs, obtained before nivolumab (anti-PD-1) treatment. The receptors shown here come from a person aged 40 to 85 with oral cavity squamous cell carcinoma. Both conserved end residues are part of each CDR3. D genes are given only for firm matches. Clone size is shown for a subset of rows, as once, few, many or a class of expanded clone.

j_call | v_call | clone_size | d_call | cdr3_nt | cdr3_aa
TRBJ2-2 | TRBV2 | . | . | TGTGCCAGCAGGGACTTGGCGGGCGGGGAGCTGTTTTTT | CASRDLAGGELFF
TRBJ1-1 | TRBV28 | . | . | TGTGCCAGCAGTTTCAGGGGCCGGGGAACTGAAGCTTTCTTT | CASSFRGRGTEAFF
TRBJ2-1 | TRBV6-5 | . | TRBD2 | TGTGCCAGCAGTTACTCGAAAGCGGGAGTAGACAATGAGCAGTTCTTC | CASSYSKAGVDNEQFF
TRBJ1-2 | TRBV30 | few | . | TGTGCCTTGGACAGATACTATGGCTACACCTTC | CALDRYYGYTF
TRBJ1-1 | TRBV19 | . | . | TGTGCCAGTAGACTGTGGTACAGGATCGGCGGGGACACTGAAGCTTTCTTT | CASRLWYRIGGDTEAFF
TRBJ2-7 | TRBV5-1 | . | TRBD2 | TGCGCCAGCAGCTCCACCCCTTTGGCGGGAGGATACGAGCAGTACTTC | CASSSTPLAGGYEQYF
TRBJ1-2 | TRBV5-1 | . | . | TGCGCCAGCAGCCTGGCCAGGTCATATTCCCACTATGGCTACACCTTC | CASSLARSYSHYGYTF
TRBJ1-1 | TRBV19 | . | TRBD1 | TGTGCCAGTACCTTGTTTACAGGGGTCGACACTGAAGCTTTCTTT | CASTLFTGVDTEAFF
TRBJ1-3 | TRBV5-1 | . | . | TGCGCCAGCAGCACCTCGGGCACCTACTCTGGAAACACCATATATTTT | CASSTSGTYSGNTIYF
TRBJ1-6 | TRBV6-6 | . | . | TGTGCCAGCTGGGGGAGGGAGAGCCCTAATTCACCCCTCCACTTT | CASWGRESPNSPLHF
TRBJ2-7 | TRBV9 | . | TRBD2 | TGTGCCAGCAGCGTGTGGGAGGGTGCCTACGAGCAGTACTTC | CASSVWEGAYEQYF
TRBJ1-1 | TRBV19 | . | . | TGTGCCAGTAGTCTCTTAGGGGAGACTGAAGCTTTCTTT | CASSLLGETEAFF
TRBJ1-6 | TRBV7-9 | . | . | TGTGCCAGCAGCTATACCGGGACCAATTCACCCCTCCACTTT | CASSYTGTNSPLHF
TRBJ2-7 | TRBV6-1 | . | . | TGTGCATGGGGTACCTACGAGCAGTACTTC | CAWGTYEQYF
TRBJ2-2 | TRBV2 | . | . | TGTGCCAGCAGAATAACAGCCTCGAACACCGGGGAGCTGTTTTTT | CASRITASNTGELFF
TRBJ1-1 | TRBV7-6 | medium-sized | . | TGTGCCAGCAGCTCGAAAGTTAGGTACATGAACACTGAAGCTTTCTTT | CASSSKVRYMNTEAFF
TRBJ2-3 | TRBV7-2 | . | . | TGTGCCAGCAGCTGGGGGCTCGCGGGGGCCCCAGATACGCAGTATTTT | CASSWGLAGAPDTQYF
TRBJ2-3 | TRBV9 | . | TRBD1 | TGTGCCAGCAGTGGCGGGACAGGCTTTACAGATACGCAGTATTTT | CASSGGTGFTDTQYF
TRBJ2-1 | TRBV27 | . | TRBD2 | TGTGCCAGCAGTGCGGGACTAGCGGGCTGGGCCCACAATGAGCAGTTCTTC | CASSAGLAGWAHNEQFF
TRBJ1-5 | TRBV6-5 | . | . | TGTGCCAGCACCAACGGGGGTAATCAGCCCCAGCATTTT | CASTNGGNQPQHF